The sequence of this T cell receptor (beta chain) was determined in a study of cytomegalovirus exposure and HLA in healthy donors listed by TCRdb under 2017. Study-level background: An earlier analysis of a few hundred of the donors reported about 280 Gb of sequence data and 95 million to 130 million unique TCR beta sequences obtained from around 170 million T cells. About 300 gigabases of sequencing data and 75 million to 85 million unique TCR sequences made up an early release that covered 640 HLA-typed donors. Among the approximately 420 genotyped donors, around 81% belonged to the genetic ancestry cluster associated with self-reported Caucasian donors. The aim of the study was to test whether cataloging public T cell receptors could identify signatures of past pathogen exposure. The study used immunosequencing to profile the T cell repertoires of 666 subjects and linked those repertoires to cytomegalovirus serostatus. Along with the approximately 700-subject first cohort, a separate validation cohort of over 90 different subjects was used. To predict cytomegalovirus infection status, the study brought together high-throughput TCR immunosequencing, statistical association of individual TCRs with disease status, and machine learning. A later analysis re-analyzed previously published TCR beta repertoires from about 730 donors and added high-resolution HLA genotyping to study TCR occurrence patterns. Rather than drawing on any new phenotypic data, the later analysis identified candidate immune exposures from TCR beta sequences and the way those sequences occurred across donors. To decide whether each TCR beta V gene segment behaved as functional or pseudogenic, an earlier analysis of nearly 600 of the donors relied on high-throughput TCR beta sequencing. Donor age, sex, ethnicity and CMV serostatus were compiled together with the repertoire data. A later genetic analysis took genome-wide SNP genotypes for about 55% of the 666 donors and used that subset as a discovery cohort. Every repertoire in the discovery cohort had been generated on one and the same sequencing platform. Both class I and class II loci were covered by HLA typing, at four-digit resolution. The number of donors typed differed by locus, with 629-630 for A, B, C, DRB1 and DQB1, more than 500 for DQA1, 600 to 610 for DPA1, and under 490 for DPB1. A handful of DR-DQ haplotypes were handled as single units for association and clustering because linkage in the cohort was strong. Across around 400 genotyped donors of the cohort, an average of approximately 240,000 unique TCR beta nucleotide sequences per donor were sequenced, and roughly 20% of those sequences were non-productive. Study-level results and caveats: In an earlier analysis of 587 of the donors, most TCR beta V segments were observed in productive rearrangements about 87% or about 30% of the time, broadly matching IMGT annotations. Most CMV-associated TCR beta chains appeared to be HLA-restricted in a later analysis, and the HLA associations seemed to be driven largely by CMV exposure. Across donors, most TCR sequences were observed very rarely, whereas some public TCRs were present in many individuals. In both the original and validation cohorts, the classifier was reported to diagnose cytomegalovirus status with high specificity and sensitivity. When HLA alleles, especially DR and DQ, strongly co-occurred, attributing TCR associations to individual alleles was difficult. An association between a missense DCLRE1C variant and V-gene and J-gene trimming of TCR beta chains was found in a later genetic analysis and replicated in an independent cohort. In this cohort, only TCR beta chains were sequenced, and detectable features were limited by the absence of alpha or paired-chain data. A group of highly shared sequence variants was considered likely to be a technical artifact of the sequencing pipeline. Specific HLA alleles were associated with around 18,000 TCR beta sequences at a false discovery rate of 0.05 in a later analysis. In a later genetic analysis, fewer N-insertions in productive TCRs were reported among donors in an Asian-associated ancestry cluster than the roughly 700-donor mean. Because HLA typing was missing for some donors at each locus, association tests included only the typed subset. Compared with equally common non-associated chains, HLA-associated TCR beta chains in a later analysis were more clonally expanded and had lower generation probabilities. Some 15 rarely observed V segments, including chromosome 9 orphons, were excluded from the earlier analysis of some 590 of the donors because counts were too low. In vitro tests confirmed that a few of the cytomegalovirus-associated TCR beta chains recognize cytomegalovirus antigens. In a later analysis, several top co-occurrence clusters were reported to appear linked to parvovirus B19, influenza, CMV and Epstein-Barr virus. A further reported finding was that TCR beta sequences accurately predicted the HLA-A and HLA-B alleles for most subjects in the first cohort. The 87-base-pair reads could not distinguish some IMGT-functional V segments, including TRBV6-2 and TRBV6-3, so those segments were excluded. Presence/absence analyses assumed roughly uniform sequencing depth across donors, an assumption that may not hold. The only immune exposure information available for the cohort was CMV serostatus. Correlated functional status among segregating V segments might be attributable to linkage disequilibrium, but an unknown experimental factor could not be ruled out. The study gave a list of around 170 TCR beta chains associated with cytomegalovirus. According to the authors, the approach could potentially be generalized to other disease states and immunological phenotypes. A later analysis found that TCR association rates varied across HLA loci, with DRB1 alleles showing the most associated TCRs and HLA-C alleles the fewest.

The library was made by the immunoSEQ multiplex PCR assay. The multiplex PCR relied on a mix of 60 forward primers for TCR Vbeta segments and 13 reverse primers for TCR Jbeta segments. A multiplex PCR assay on genomic DNA amplified the CDR3 region of rearranged TCR beta genes. The amplified TCR beta libraries were sequenced on the Illumina HiSeq System as 87-base-pair reads. On the study's bioinformatics: Across the 500 to 700 repertoires, a later analysis counted roughly 77 million unique TCR beta chains, approximately 10 million of which were shared by at least two donors. Raw reads were error-corrected and collapsed into unique sequences with a nearest-neighbor algorithm that merged closely related sequences to remove PCR and sequencing errors. CDR3 sequences were aligned to IMGT reference sequences to assign V, D and J gene segments. For a sequence to be retained, a match of at least six nucleotides was required to both a V gene segment and a J gene segment. A rearrangement was called productive if the CDR3 had no stop codons and remained in frame with V and J, and every other rearrangement was called non-productive. CDR3 was defined by IMGT convention, running from the second conserved V-encoded cysteine to the conserved J-encoded phenylalanine. The earlier analysis of about 610 of the donors excluded sequences that lacked an unambiguous match to a single V gene segment. In an earlier analysis of about 590 of the donors, a V segment was called functional when productive rearrangements were above 56.7%, and segregating when the standard deviation between donors exceeded 5%. A statistical classification framework was built to diagnose cytomegalovirus status from the catalog of TCR beta chain sequences. In a later analysis, V and J genes were assigned by comparing TCR nucleotide sequences against IMGT/GENE-DB human TR gene sequences. A later analysis assigned CDR3 sequences and most-parsimonious VDJ recombination scenarios with the TCRdist pipeline. A later analysis defined each TCR beta chain by its CDR3 amino acid sequence plus V-gene family, and excluded reads lacking a unique V-gene family. To address suspected cross-contamination and a sequencing artifact, a later analysis removed 550 to 750 highly shared, low-generation-probability nucleotide sequences. For each public chain, a later analysis derived a clonal expansion index from normalized ranks of inferred template counts within each repertoire. In a later analysis, generation probabilities were computed with a VDJ recombination model fitted to out-of-frame rearrangements, and the resulting probabilities were checked against IGoR. A later analysis scored TCR-TCR, TCR-HLA and TCR-CMV co-occurrence with hypergeometric tests, applying a repertoire-size bias correction to TCR pairs. To estimate false discovery rates, a later analysis permuted the HLA or CMV assignments 20 times. In a later analysis, co-occurring TCRs were grouped using DBSCAN, with TCRdist sequence similarity added in when clustering inside HLA-allele-positive subsets. Repertoires with fewer than 30,000 or more than 120,000 public chains were left out of co-occurrence clustering, as were five repertoires with anomalous nucleotide sharing. TCRdb took over this immuneACCESS table, retaining in-frame rearrangements with V and J assigned. Such tables are incomplete; in checked studies, under half of the missing clones stem from an unresolved V gene, and the remainder is unexplained. That table supplies the V and J calls and clone size; D and trimming were determined from the DNA. The sample data list 90,000 to 120,000 clones, and 77% of these were observed just once. Together, the top ten hold 4.2% of the sample.

In the germline V gene, CDR1 corresponds to MNHNS and CDR2 to SASEGT. Counted from cysteine to phenylalanine, this CDR3 has 15 amino acids. Kept here is only the CDR3 DNA, which spans 45 bases and is read in frame from base 1. Trimming removed 6 bases from V and 3 bases from J; the gene matches leave 10 bases unexplained. Note on this clone: Which antigen it targets is not known. No per-base quality is available; no much larger clone lies one base away.

The cohort consisted of 650 to 850 healthy bone marrow donors. Cohort members were all nominally healthy when sampled, although unrecorded immune exposures were likely present. The donor was CMV seronegative and was included in the group of a few hundred seronegative cohort members. A peripheral blood sample was collected from each donor, and TCR beta sequencing was performed on peripheral blood mononuclear cells. Genomic DNA extraction from the blood cell samples was performed with the Qiagen DNeasy Blood Extraction Kit. This TCR was sampled from a male donor in good health and CMV-seronegative. The sample taken for sequencing was PBMCs. This chain is built from TRBV6-1 and TRBJ2-7, with 8 bases in between that match TRBD1. The DNA reads as follows: TGTGCCAGCAGCCGTGGACAGGGTAATATCTACGAGCAGTACTTC. This translates into CASSRGQGNIYEQYF.